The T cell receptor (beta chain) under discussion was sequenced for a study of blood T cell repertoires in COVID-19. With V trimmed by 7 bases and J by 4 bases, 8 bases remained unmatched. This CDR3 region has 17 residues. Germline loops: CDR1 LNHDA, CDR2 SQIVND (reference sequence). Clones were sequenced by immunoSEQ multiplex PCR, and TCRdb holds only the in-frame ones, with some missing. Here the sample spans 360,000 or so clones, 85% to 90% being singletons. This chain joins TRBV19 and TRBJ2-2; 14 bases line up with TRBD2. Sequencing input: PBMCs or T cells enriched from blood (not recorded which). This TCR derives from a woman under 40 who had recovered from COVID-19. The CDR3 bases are TGTGCCAGTAACTCGGGACTAGCGGGGGCCGGCACCGGGGAGCTGTTTTTT. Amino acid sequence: CASNSGLAGAGTGELFF. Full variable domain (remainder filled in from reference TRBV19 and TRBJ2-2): DGGITQSPKYLFRKEGQNVTLSCEQNLNHDAMYWYRQDPGQGLRLIYYSQIVNDFQKGDIAEGYSVSREKKESFPLTVTSAQKNPTAFYLCASNSGLAGAGTGELFFGEGSRLTVL.